These T cell receptor beta chains were read from a single sample in a study of shared clonotypes between healthy human individuals. Produced via immunoSEQ multiplex PCR; TCRdb's table is partial and in-frame only. The table has millions of clones, about 92% seen once; the top ten hold around 1.7%. Sequencing used naive CD8+ T cells from PBMCs. The receptors were sampled from a man aged 18-30 years in good health. Some clones in this sample may be carry-over from other donors' samples. The CDR3 runs from the conserved cysteine through the conserved F or W. The order of the fields is D gene, J gene, V gene, clone size, CDR3 protein, CDR3 DNA. The D gene is left open where the match is weak. The size entry is marked missing in some rows and otherwise reads once, few, many or a size class.

- TRBJ2-1 TRBV6-4 - CASSASRVDRNEQFF TGTGCCAGCAGTGCCTCTAGGGTAGATAGGAATGAGCAGTTCTTC
TRBD2 TRBJ2-4 TRBV7-9 - CASTLSGSENIQYF TGTGCCAGCACCCTTAGCGGGAGTGAAAACATTCAGTACTTC
- TRBJ2-6 TRBV4-2 - CASSQSTGSGANVLTF TGTGCCAGCAGCCAATCAACCGGCTCTGGGGCCAACGTCCTGACTTTC
TRBD1 TRBJ2-5 TRBV7-9 - CASSSNRGSGETQYF TGTGCCAGCAGCTCAAACAGGGGGAGCGGGGAGACCCAGTACTTC
- TRBJ1-5 TRBV7-9 - CASSLGPAQPQHF TGTGCCAGCAGCTTAGGACCGGCCCAGCCCCAGCATTTT
- TRBJ2-5 TRBV4-1 - CASSQVGRGETQYF TGCGCCAGCAGCCAAGTGGGCAGGGGTGAGACCCAGTACTTC
TRBD2 TRBJ2-3 TRBV28 - CASSLWTSGTTDTQYF TGTGCCAGCAGTTTATGGACTAGCGGGACCACAGATACGCAGTATTTT
- TRBJ2-7 TRBV11-2 - CASSFLGLGYEQYF TGTGCCAGCAGCTTTCTGGGGCTCGGATACGAGCAGTACTTC
- TRBJ2-6 TRBV21-1 - CARRVYSSGANVLTF TGTGCCAGACGTGTCTATAGCTCTGGGGCCAACGTCCTGACTTTC
TRBD2 TRBJ2-3 TRBV12-5 - CASGLVSSSGRASTQYF TGTGCTAGTGGTTTGGTCAGTTCAAGCGGGAGGGCAAGTACGCAGTATTTT
- TRBJ2-2 TRBV11-2 - CASSLAGTGELFF TGTGCCAGCAGCTTAGCGGGGACCGGGGAGCTGTTTTTT
- TRBJ2-3 TRBV6-1 - CASRGRNTDTQYF TGTGCCAGCCGGGGCAGAAACACAGATACGCAGTATTTT
TRBD2 TRBJ2-7 TRBV7-3 - CASSFAGGGYEQYF TGTGCCAGCAGCTTCGCGGGGGGCGGTTACGAGCAGTACTTC
TRBD2 TRBJ2-5 TRBV28 - CASNFQGVGLGLETQYF TGTGCCAGCAACTTCCAAGGAGTGGGACTAGGTCTAGAGACCCAGTACTTC
- TRBJ2-7 TRBV19 once CASRPDREGIYEQYF TGTGCCAGTAGACCTGACAGGGAGGGTATCTACGAGCAGTACTTC
TRBD1 TRBJ2-1 TRBV27 - CASSHRGRVVDEQFF TGTGCCAGCAGTCACAGGGGACGGGTTGTCGATGAGCAGTTCTTC
- TRBJ2-1 TRBV4-1 - CASSQGPIGGRNEQFF TGCGCCAGCAGCCAAGGGCCCATTGGGGGCCGGAATGAGCAGTTCTTC
TRBD2 TRBJ2-2 TRBV14 - CASSWTSSTGELFF TGTGCCAGCAGCTGGACTAGCAGCACCGGGGAGCTGTTTTTT
- TRBJ2-1 TRBV9 - CASSGGYNEQFF TGTGCCTCAAGCGGCGGTTACAATGAGCAGTTCTTC
- TRBJ2-2 TRBV2 - CASSGSTGLRTGELFF TGTGCCAGCTCCGGAAGTACAGGATTGCGGACCGGGGAGCTGTTTTTT